Following are 14 T cell receptor beta chains from one sample sequenced in a study of blood T cells in healthy people across ages. The authors ran a second PCR of 7 to 11 cycles using a sample-barcoded 5' primer and a J-beta primer mix. TCRdb itself ran the 5' RACE reads through MiXCR, one entry per CDR3 protein. This sample yields about 680,000 distinct CDR3 sequences, of which about 52% are seen a single time; around 32% belongs to the top ten. The sample was blood. The receptors come from a woman in her fifties or sixties in good health.

V and J are TRBV6-5 and TRBJ1-1; D gene uncertain. V lost 0 bases to trimming and J lost 4 bases, with 6 bases between them. CDR3 length equals 13 residues. Germline CDR1 MNHEY, CDR2 SVGAGI. The CDR3 loop reads CASSYSMATEAFF. The DNA of the CDR3 is TGTGCCAGCAGTTACTCGATGGCCACTGAAGCTTTCTTT.

The V gene is TRBV15, the J gene TRBJ2-7; maybe TRBD2 (6 bases). Germline values: CDR1 LNHNV, CDR2 YYDKDF (reference sequence). V lost 1 base to trimming and J lost 0 bases, with 7 bases between them. This CDR3 has 14 residues. In DNA, the CDR3 is TGTGCCACCAGCAGAGCGCGGGGCTCCTACGAGCAGTACTTC. Translating it yields CATSRARGSYEQYF.

This rearrangement joins TRBV7-2 to TRBJ2-3, with 10 bases aligning to TRBD2. CDR3 size: 17 residues. Germline V CDR1 and CDR2: SGHTA, FQGNSA. Germline trimming cut 5 bases from V and 1 base from J; bases unmatched to any gene: 9. The chain's CDR3 is CASSDPELAGRTDTQYF. CDR3 sequence (DNA): TGTGCCAGCAGCGACCCTGAACTAGCGGGACGCACAGATACGCAGTATTTT.

This clonotype showed up many times. The chain links TRBV11-1 to TRBJ2-1; D tentatively fits TRBD1 or TRBD2 (5 bases each). V lost 2 bases, J lost 8 bases, and 10 bases lay in between. Germline V gene data show CDR1 as SGHAT and CDR2 as FQDESV (reference sequence). The CDR3 contains 13 residues. This CDR3 is CASSLSGGDEQFF. The CDR3 bases are TGTGCCAGCAGCTTATCTGGGGGAGATGAGCAGTTCTTC.

The chain joins TRBV29-1 to TRBJ2-3, with TRBD2 as a possible D gene (5 bases). The CDR3 length is 11 residues. CDR1 SQVTM and CDR2 ANQGSEA come from the germline V gene. V lost 1 base and J lost 11, with 10 bases in between. The CDR3 protein is CSVEVGNLQYF. Here the CDR3 DNA reads TGCAGCGTTGAAGTCGGGAATTTGCAGTATTTT.

This chain joins TRBV20-1 and TRBJ2-5; 11 bases fit TRBD2. The CDR3 loop spans 13 amino acids. Germline V gives CDR1 DFQATT, CDR2 SNEGSKA (reference sequence). After removal of 3 bases from V and 10 bases from J, the junction contained 7 bases not matched to a gene. The CDR3 DNA is TGCAGTGCTAGGCCACTAGCGGGAGTATTCCAGTACTTC. It codes for CSARPLAGVFQYF.

The CDR3 sequence: CAGNRGVSYEQYF. The CDR3 DNA follows: TGTGCCGGAAACAGGGGGGTCTCCTACGAGCAGTACTTC. The chain joins TRBV30 to TRBJ2-7, with TRBD1 identical over 8 bases. The germline CDR1 and CDR2 sequences are GTSNPN and SVGIG (reference sequence). The CDR3 covers 13 residues. V dropped 8 bases and J dropped 0; count of bases not matched to a gene: 6.

This clonotype was seen at least ten times. This sequence joins TRBV20-1 and TRBJ2-5; D unclear. Between the trimmed V and J ends, which lost 1 base and 2 bases, there was a span of 11 bases. CDR1 is DFQATT and CDR2 is SNEGSKA in the germline V gene (reference sequence). The CDR3 length is 14 residues. Here the CDR3 reads CSARGPGQQETQYF. The CDR3 DNA reads TGCAGTGCTAGAGGGCCCGGGCAACAAGAGACCCAGTACTTC.

Only a few counts were recorded for this clonotype. One end of the junction varies from germline; a read error may be responsible. The chain links TRBV20-1 to TRBJ2-7; D possibly corresponds to TRBD2 (5 bases). The CDR3 loop spans 15 amino acids. Per the germline V gene, CDR1 is DFQATT and CDR2 is SNEGSKA (reference sequence). The DNA of the CDR3 is TGCAGTGCCAGAGGCGGGCTCCACAGCTCCTACGAGCAGTACTTC. As protein: CSARGGLHSSYEQYF.

The chain carries TRBV7-2 and TRBJ2-1; D possibly corresponds to TRBD2 (5 bases). CDR1 and CDR2 from the germline V gene are SGHTA and FQGNSA. V lost 2 bases and J 4 bases, leaving 12 bases between the germline ends. CDR3 length: 15 amino acids. This CDR3 is CASSLRGSGYNEQFF. The DNA of the CDR3 is TGTGCCAGCAGCTTACGAGGGTCGGGTTACAATGAGCAGTTCTTC.

Regarding this clonotype: One base away lies a much larger clone, so this may be a sequencing read error. The V gene is TRBV24-1, the J gene TRBJ2-7, with 8 bases that match TRBD1. With the DNA end fitting TRBJ2-4 better, the J assignment may be wrong. The V gene's germline CDR1 is KGHDR and CDR2 SFDVKD. The CDR3 sequence is 15 residues long. CDR3 sequence: CATSDAGGVGDIQYF. In DNA form, the CDR3 reads TGTGCCACCAGTGATGCAGGGGGCGTCGGGGACATTCAGTACTTC.

The chain recombines TRBV5-1 with TRBJ2-1; D could derive from TRBD1 or TRBD2 (5 bases each). Trimming cost V 5 bases and J 0 bases, with 15 bases left between them. The CDR3 consists of 16 residues. The germline V gene encodes CDR1 SGHRS and CDR2 YFSETQ. This CDR3 reads CASRPRGQSSYNEQFF. Here the CDR3 DNA reads TGCGCCAGCAGACCCCGGGGCCAAAGCTCCTACAATGAGCAGTTCTTC.

This clonotype came up many times. V is TRBV12-3 or TRBV12-4 and J is TRBJ1-1, with 7 bases identical to TRBD1. The CDR3 extends over 14 amino acids. Trimming at V came to 3 bases and at J to 4 bases, leaving 5 bases not matched to a gene. The CDR3 protein is CASSLRQGGTEAFF. CDR3 nucleotide sequence: TGTGCCAGCAGTTTGCGGCAGGGGGGCACTGAAGCTTTCTTT.

This clonotype was counted a few times. The rearrangement links TRBV3-1 to TRBJ2-6; D not certain. Trimming removed 7 bases at V and 0 bases at J, with 7 bases between. The CDR3 length is 14 residues. CDR1 LGHDT and CDR2 YNNKEL come from the germline V gene (reference sequence). As DNA, the CDR3 is TGTGCCAGCAAGAATATCTCTGGGGCCAACGTCCTGACTTTC. Translation: CASKNISGANVLTF.